One and the same sample provided the 13 T cell receptor beta chains below, sequenced in a study of Ad26.COV2.S vaccination and SARS-CoV-2 variants. Treatment of the sample: 19 received Ad26.COV2.S at low or high dose, single or two shots; about 5 received placebo; per-sample allocation not given. Samples analyzed were those drawn on day 63 after the first vaccine or placebo injection. Sequencing used immunoSEQ multiplex PCR; TCRdb keeps in-frame clones, though not all of them. This sample yields about 420,000 clones, of which over 75% are seen a single time; around 3.6% belongs to the top ten. The sequenced sample was peripheral blood, obtained in a trial of Ad26.COV2.S vaccine versus placebo. The receptor source for this set is a person between 18 and 65 years old who received the Ad26.COV2.S COVID-19 vaccine or a placebo.

The rearrangement links TRBV11-2 to TRBJ2-7; D remains ambiguous. V was pared by 1 base and J by 4 bases, with 8 bases between. CDR1 is SGHAT, CDR2 FQNNGV, per germline. The CDR3 spans 13 residues. This CDR3 reads CASSLGVIYEQYF. The CDR3 DNA reads TGTGCCAGCAGCTTAGGTGTTATTTACGAGCAGTACTTC.

The CDR3 region has the DNA TGCGCCAGCAGCGTCGGTCGTGGCTACACCTTC. Translating gives CASSVGRGYTF. This sequence joins TRBV5-1 and TRBJ1-2, with D unresolved. CDR3 length: 11 amino acids. The germline V gene has CDR1 SGHRS and CDR2 YFSETQ. Trimming removed 4 bases at V and 7 bases at J, with 8 bases between.

The V call is TRBV7-2, the J call TRBJ1-3, with D uncertain. The V gene's germline CDR1 is SGHTA and CDR2 FQGNSA. The V gene lost 1 base and the J gene lost 0 bases, with 13 bases spanning the gap. This CDR3 comprises 17 residues. The CDR3 sequence is CASSLEEDFSSGNTIYF. The CDR3 coding sequence is TGTGCCAGCAGCTTAGAGGAGGACTTCAGCTCTGGAAACACCATATATTTT.

V and J are TRBV21-1 and TRBJ1-1; the table names TRBD1, a call not compared with the DNA. TRBV21-1 is classified as a pseudogene. The CDR3 is made up of 16 amino acids. The chain's CDR3 is CASSKERGRSSTEAFF. The CDR3 nucleotides are TGTGCCAGCAGCAAAGAAAGGGGCCGGAGCAGCACTGAAGCTTTCTTT.

The chain uses TRBV5-4 and TRBJ2-1; D perhaps matches TRBD2 (6 bases). CDR1 and CDR2 from the germline V gene are SGHNT and YYREEE (reference sequence). This CDR3 is 15 amino acids long. The ends were cut back, 0 bases at V and 8 bases at J, with 15 bases in the middle. The CDR3 loop is CASSLAPRAGYEQFF. Written as DNA, the CDR3 is TGTGCCAGCAGCTTGGCCCCCCGGGCGGGATATGAGCAGTTCTTC.

This sequence joins TRBV6-4 and TRBJ2-5, with 7 nucleotides matching TRBD2. The V segment lost 3 bases and the J segment 4 bases; nucleotides outside the gene matches: 8. The CDR3 spans 15 residues. Germline V gives CDR1 MRHNA, CDR2 SNTAGT. The CDR3 coding sequence is TGTGCCAGCAGTGAAAATACCGGGGGGATAGAGACCCAGTACTTC. This gives the protein CASSENTGGIETQYF.

V and J are TRBV24-1 and TRBJ1-5; the D is unclear. Trimming shortened V by 4 bases and J by 0 bases, and 15 bases separated the two germline ends. In germline, CDR1 is KGHDR, CDR2 SFDVKD. The CDR3 consists of 17 residues. The CDR3 DNA sequence: TGTGCCACCAGTGAACCGGACGGTAAATATAGCAATCAGCCCCAGCATTTT. Protein product: CATSEPDGKYSNQPQHF.

The V and J genes are TRBV4-3 and TRBJ2-7; 9 positions agree with TRBD1. The CDR3 contains 15 residues. V lost 2 bases to trimming and J lost 4 bases; unmatched junction nucleotides: 6. Germline loops: CDR1 LGHNA, CDR2 YSLEER. CDR3 sequence (DNA): TGCGCCAGCAGCCAACTGGAGACAGGGGGGTACGAGCAGTACTTC. It yields the protein CASSQLETGGYEQYF.

Remarks on this clone: Different DNA sequences within this sample yield the same CDR3. The V and J genes are TRBV28 and TRBJ2-2; no clear D gene. This CDR3 spans 13 amino acids. Trimming removed 5 bases at V and 2 bases at J, with 6 bases between. Germline assignment: CDR1 MDHEN and CDR2 SYDVKM. CDR3 nucleotides: TGTGCCAGCAGTACCACCAACACCGGGGAGCTGTTTTTT. This encodes CASSTTNTGELFF.

V usage is TRBV3-1 (or the pseudogene TRBV3-2) and J usage is TRBJ2-1; 7 bases align to TRBD1. The CDR3 length is 14 residues. Germline values: CDR1 LGHDT, CDR2 YNNKEL (reference sequence). Trimming took 2 bases from V and 6 from J; bases not matched to a gene: 4. CDR3 in amino acids: CASSQRGQTNEQFF. The DNA of the CDR3 is TGTGCCAGCAGCCAACGGGGACAGACCAATGAGCAGTTCTTC.

The rearrangement joins TRBV9 to TRBJ1-4; TRBD1 agrees at 12 bases. Germline V gives CDR1 SGDLS, CDR2 YYNGEE. With V trimmed by 3 bases and J by 2 bases, 11 bases remained unmatched. The length of the CDR3 is 19 residues. The CDR3 sequence is CASSASGTGGWYTNEKLFF. CDR3 nucleotides: TGTGCCAGCAGCGCCTCCGGGACAGGGGGCTGGTATACTAATGAAAAACTGTTTTTT.

This chain uses TRBV12-3 or TRBV12-4 with TRBJ2-7; D uncertain. Trimming shortened V by 5 bases and J by 9 bases, and 14 bases separated the two germline ends. There are 12 residues in the CDR3. CDR3 in DNA: TGTGCCAGCAGTGTCGGTGGGCTGAGGCAGTACTTC. It specifies CASSVGGLRQYF.

This chain joins TRBV29-1 and TRBJ2-2, with a weak D call TRBD1 (5 bases). Per the germline V gene, CDR1 is SQVTM and CDR2 is ANQGSEA. CDR3 length: 14 residues. V was trimmed by 4 bases and J by 3 bases, leaving 12 bases between them. CDR3 sequence: CSVGRVPDTGELFF. CDR3 coding DNA: TGCAGCGTTGGCAGGGTCCCTGACACCGGGGAGCTGTTTTTT.